This TCR beta chain comes out of a study of T cells in Graves' hyperthyroidism and ophthalmopathy (dated by TCRdb to about 2019). Study-wide context: Peripheral blood was collected at initial diagnosis, before any treatment. A discovery cohort of about 100 patients, approximately 45 with Graves' ophthalmopathy and approximately 60 with stable Graves' hyperthyroidism, was used to find distinguishing TCR V-J signatures. Whether ophthalmopathy could be predicted prospectively was tested in an independent validation cohort made up of about 18 hyperthyroidism patients plus 17 patients who later progressed to ophthalmopathy. The 95 to 100 discovery patients were divided at random into training and test sets in a 7:3 ratio. The study also compared thyroid tissue and blood T-cell repertoires from over 5 Graves' hyperthyroidism patients. Once sampling was done, hyperthyroidism patients were given methimazole at a starting dose of 30 mg daily, whereas ophthalmopathy patients were given high-dose intravenous methylprednisolone. The paper reports TCR Vbeta CDR3 sequencing of approximately 130 peripheral blood samples: under 45 ophthalmopathy, fewer than 80 hyperthyroidism and approximately 17 progressor patients. General findings and caveats noted by the study authors: A 13 V-J signature model separated ophthalmopathy from stable hyperthyroidism, with just over 85% sensitivity and roughly 81% specificity in cross-validation and 80%/75% in testing. In validation, the model predicted progression to ophthalmopathy a median of 6.5 months before onset, with approximately 68% sensitivity and just under 75% specificity. No statistical method was used to set the sample size in advance, and investigators knew the group allocation. Blood samples also contained most of the expanded thyroid clonotypes (frequency above 0.001), which suggests that blood repertoires may reflect thyroid immune responses.

This clonotype was found many times. Its cognate antigen has yet to be identified. No much larger clone exists at a distance of one base, and base qualities are not known. The TCR beta CDR3 regions were amplified from RNA transcripts. The first round of RT-PCR for the TCR CDR3 was performed with the HTBI primer set and the Qiagen OneStep RT-PCR kit. A second multiplex PCR round built the libraries, followed by size selection and purification. Sequencing of the libraries was done on an Illumina HiSeq2000 using paired-end 100 bp reads. For the original study's pipeline: Raw data were processed with SOAPnuke, discarding reads with adapters, uncalled bases, mean Phred below 15, or no exact constant-primer or identifier match. High-quality paired reads were merged using COPE v1.2.5, and each unique nucleotide sequence was defined as a clonotype. Clonotypes were aligned to IMGT TRBV, TRBD and TRBJ reference segments using MiTCR v1.1. Analysis was restricted to V-J combinations with a frequency above 0.0001, which covered roughly 99% of repertoires. A TCS score was defined as the ratio between F50 (clonal expansion) and ExV (chaos), using BLOSUM62-based TCRdist between CDR3 peptides within each V-J. Welch's t-statistics and random forest reduced around 510 V-J features to 10 to 15, which were used in a naive Bayes classifier (R e1071). The public reads were quality trimmed at Q25 with fastp and then assembled into clones with MiXCR by TCRdb, keeping productive beta chains. Rows are unified per CDR3 protein, each entry keeping the most common DNA and genes. The V and J calls reflect TCRdb's pipeline rather than the authors' work. The sample yields approximately 530,000 distinct CDR3 sequences; less than 20% were counted once. The top ten clonotypes cover less than 55% of the sample.

Ophthalmopathy patients had moderately to severely active disease, Clinical Activity Score of at least 3, NOSPECS grade of at least 4, and duration under 3 months. Patients with uncontrolled infections, other autoimmune diseases, pregnancy or lactation were excluded. Diagnoses relied on clinical symptoms, serum thyroxine and TRAb, thyroid ultrasound and orbital computed tomography. Ficoll-Paque density gradient centrifugation was used to isolate PBMCs from 8 to 10 ml of fresh peripheral blood. Trizol reagent was used to extract total RNA, and RNA quality was then checked on an Agilent 2100 Bioanalyzer. From the cysteine up to the phenylalanine, the CDR3 has a length of 15 residues. Here the CDR3 DNA is all that survives: 45 bases in frame from base 1. As encoded in the germline V gene, CDR1 is SGHTA while CDR2 is FQGNSA. The trim is 1 base for V and 8 bases for J, with a gap of 17 bases between the germline ends.

The V gene is TRBV7-2 and the J gene is TRBJ1-2; the best D guess is TRBD1, with 5 bases matching. Sequences were obtained from blood. The sequence derives from a man between 35 and 55 years old with Graves' ophthalmopathy. The bases read TGTGCCAGCAGCTTAGAGGGTAACGGGGCTCGGGGCTACACCTTC. Translation gives CASSLEGNGARGYTF.